This T cell receptor (beta chain) was observed in a study of blood T cell repertoires in COVID-19. Study background: Sources were T cells, B-cell-depleted T cells, or PBMCs; the material itself was cDNA or gDNA.

The ends lost 0 bases at V and 3 bases at J; junction bases unmatched: 3. CDR1 is MNHNY, CDR2 SVGAGI, per germline (reference sequence). CDR3 length equals 15 residues. Concerning this clone: The same CDR3 arises from other DNA sequences in this sample as well.

This table comes from immunoSEQ multiplex PCR, and its TCRdb copy is limited to in-frame clones, with some not included. The sample records 150,000 to 200,000 clones, around 84% being singletons. The source material was peripheral blood. The origin of this receptor is a woman of 80 years or more with acute or convalescent COVID-19. This chain joins TRBV6-6 and TRBJ2-5; 8 bases line up with TRBD1. CDR3 bases: TGTGCCAGCAGTTACTCTGGGACAGGCAAAGAGACCCAGTACTTC. Its translation is CASSYSGTGKETQYF.